These T cell receptor beta chains were read from a single sample in a study of shared clonotypes between healthy human individuals. Sequencing used immunoSEQ multiplex PCR; TCRdb keeps in-frame clones, though not all of them. The table records 1 million to 1.3 million clones, 78% of them present only once. Sequencing was carried out using memory CD4+ T cells from PBMCs. Every receptor here comes from a man between 18 and 35 years old in good health. Some clones in this sample may be carry-over from other donors' samples. Each CDR3 is given with its conserved first and last residue. The order of the fields is J gene, clone size, D gene, V gene, CDR3 DNA, CDR3 protein. The D gene is left open where the match is weak. Clone size, where shown, is once, few, many, or a class for clones that have expanded.

j_call: TRBJ1-5; clone_size: .; d_call: .; v_call: TRBV7-9; cdr3_nt: TGTGCCAGCAGCAGAGGCAATCAGCCCCAGCATTTT; cdr3_aa: CASSRGNQPQHF
j_call: TRBJ1-2; clone_size: .; d_call: .; v_call: TRBV29-1; cdr3_nt: TGCAGCGTCGACCGGGACGGCTACACCTTC; cdr3_aa: CSVDRDGYTF
j_call: TRBJ2-3; clone_size: few; d_call: TRBD2; v_call: TRBV9; cdr3_nt: TGTGCCAGCAGCCCCTCCACTAGCGCTAGCACAGATACGCAGTATTTT; cdr3_aa: CASSPSTSASTDTQYF
j_call: TRBJ2-7; clone_size: .; d_call: TRBD2; v_call: TRBV4-2; cdr3_nt: TGTGCCAGCAGCCAAGATCTCGCGACTAGCGGGGGATACGAGCAGTACTTC; cdr3_aa: CASSQDLATSGGYEQYF
j_call: TRBJ2-2; clone_size: .; d_call: .; v_call: TRBV4-3; cdr3_nt: TGCGCCAGCAGATGGGGCTCGGGCGGGGAGCTGTTTTTT; cdr3_aa: CASRWGSGGELFF
j_call: TRBJ2-1; clone_size: .; d_call: TRBD2; v_call: TRBV11-2; cdr3_nt: TGTGCCAGCAGTTGGACTAGCGGGAGTGGTGAGCAGTTCTTC; cdr3_aa: CASSWTSGSGEQFF
j_call: TRBJ1-5; clone_size: .; d_call: TRBD1; v_call: TRBV5-4; cdr3_nt: TGTGCCAGCAGCCAAGACCCCAGGGGGATATGGCAGCCCCAGCATTTT; cdr3_aa: CASSQDPRGIWQPQHF
j_call: TRBJ1-2; clone_size: .; d_call: .; v_call: TRBV6-5; cdr3_nt: TGTGCCAGCAGGGGGACCGGGACGGTTGGCTACACCTTC; cdr3_aa: CASRGTGTVGYTF
j_call: TRBJ2-2; clone_size: .; d_call: TRBD2; v_call: TRBV5-1; cdr3_nt: TGCGCCAGCAGCATTAGCGGGAGCGGGTCCGGGGAGCTGTTTTTT; cdr3_aa: CASSISGSGSGELFF
j_call: TRBJ2-5; clone_size: .; d_call: TRBD2; v_call: TRBV10-3; cdr3_nt: TGTGCCATCACCGAGGCGGGAGGGGCCATCGTCCCGTACTTC; cdr3_aa: CAITEAGGAIVPYF
j_call: TRBJ1-2; clone_size: .; d_call: .; v_call: TRBV5-8; cdr3_nt: TGTGCCAGCAGCTTGCGGCAGGGTCAAGCCTATGGCTACACCTTC; cdr3_aa: CASSLRQGQAYGYTF
j_call: TRBJ2-2; clone_size: .; d_call: .; v_call: TRBV7-2; cdr3_nt: TGTGCCAGCAGGGCGGGGTCTATGGAGGCCGGGGAGCTGTTTTTT; cdr3_aa: CASRAGSMEAGELFF
j_call: TRBJ2-1; clone_size: .; d_call: .; v_call: TRBV30; cdr3_nt: TGTGCCTGGAGACCACGGGGCGGACTAAGGTACAATGAGCAGTTCTTC; cdr3_aa: CAWRPRGGLRYNEQFF
j_call: TRBJ2-7; clone_size: many; d_call: TRBD2; v_call: TRBV11-2; cdr3_nt: TGTGCCAGCAGCCTAGGACTAGCGGGGCAGGGGGAGCAGTACTTC; cdr3_aa: CASSLGLAGQGEQYF
j_call: TRBJ1-1; clone_size: .; d_call: .; v_call: TRBV7-3; cdr3_nt: TGTGCCAGCAGCTTACTGAGGGATTCTGAAGCTTTCTTT; cdr3_aa: CASSLLRDSEAFF
j_call: TRBJ2-6; clone_size: .; d_call: .; v_call: TRBV4-3; cdr3_nt: TGCGCCAGCAGCCAAGATGCCCCAGGTACAACTTCTGGGGCCAACGTCCTGACTTTC; cdr3_aa: CASSQDAPGTTSGANVLTF
j_call: TRBJ2-7; clone_size: .; d_call: TRBD1; v_call: TRBV28; cdr3_nt: TGTGCCAGCAGAGAGGACAGGCCGACCTACGAGCAGTACTTC; cdr3_aa: CASREDRPTYEQYF
j_call: TRBJ2-1; clone_size: .; d_call: .; v_call: TRBV5-6; cdr3_nt: TGTGCCAGCAGCTTGTTCGTAGAGCAGTTCTTC; cdr3_aa: CASSLFVEQFF
j_call: TRBJ1-5; clone_size: .; d_call: TRBD1; v_call: TRBV5-6; cdr3_nt: TGTGCCAGCAGCTTGTGGGGACAGGGCGTAAATCAGCCCCAGCATTTT; cdr3_aa: CASSLWGQGVNQPQHF
j_call: TRBJ1-5; clone_size: .; d_call: TRBD1; v_call: TRBV19; cdr3_nt: TGTGCCAGTAGAGACAGGGCTGTACAGCCCCAGCATTTT; cdr3_aa: CASRDRAVQPQHF
j_call: TRBJ2-7; clone_size: .; d_call: TRBD2; v_call: TRBV28; cdr3_nt: TGTGTTGTGAGCGGGAGAGTGTCCTACGAGCAGTACTTC; cdr3_aa: CVVSGRVSYEQYF
j_call: TRBJ1-2; clone_size: .; d_call: .; v_call: TRBV27; cdr3_nt: TGTGCCAGCAGTTTTCGAAAATCACTGGGCTACACCTTC; cdr3_aa: CASSFRKSLGYTF
j_call: TRBJ1-5; clone_size: many; d_call: .; v_call: TRBV18; cdr3_nt: TGTGCCAGCTCACCACAGGGGGATCAGCCCCAGCATTTT; cdr3_aa: CASSPQGDQPQHF
j_call: TRBJ1-2; clone_size: .; d_call: TRBD1; v_call: TRBV27; cdr3_nt: TGTGCCAGCAAGAAGACAGGGACCTTCTATGGCTACACCTTC; cdr3_aa: CASKKTGTFYGYTF
j_call: TRBJ1-1; clone_size: few; d_call: .; v_call: TRBV19; cdr3_nt: TGTGCCAGTAGTAACGACCAGGGACAACGGAACACTGAAGCTTTCTTT; cdr3_aa: CASSNDQGQRNTEAFF
j_call: TRBJ2-2; clone_size: .; d_call: .; v_call: TRBV5-1; cdr3_nt: TGCGCCAGCAGTTTGACAGGCTACACCGGGGAGCTGTTTTTT; cdr3_aa: CASSLTGYTGELFF
j_call: TRBJ1-1; clone_size: .; d_call: .; v_call: TRBV18; cdr3_nt: TGTGCCAGCTCACCAACAGATTCGGACACTGAAGCTTTCTTT; cdr3_aa: CASSPTDSDTEAFF
j_call: TRBJ2-7; clone_size: once; d_call: TRBD2; v_call: TRBV30; cdr3_nt: TGTGCCTGGAGCGTACCGTGGACTAGCGGGAGCTACGAGCAGTACTTC; cdr3_aa: CAWSVPWTSGSYEQYF
j_call: TRBJ1-3; clone_size: .; d_call: TRBD1; v_call: TRBV6-1; cdr3_nt: TGTGCCAGCAGGACAGGGTGGGGAAACACCATATATTTT; cdr3_aa: CASRTGWGNTIYF
j_call: TRBJ2-3; clone_size: .; d_call: TRBD2; v_call: TRBV6-4; cdr3_nt: TGTGCCAGCAGTGTTACCGGGACTAGGAGCGATACGCAGTATTTT; cdr3_aa: CASSVTGTRSDTQYF
j_call: TRBJ2-3; clone_size: .; d_call: .; v_call: TRBV11-3; cdr3_nt: TGTGCCAGCAGCTTAGCGGGAGCTTATGATACGCAGTATTTT; cdr3_aa: CASSLAGAYDTQYF
j_call: TRBJ2-1; clone_size: .; d_call: TRBD2; v_call: TRBV2; cdr3_nt: TGTGCCAGCAGGATGGAGGCGGGAGGTACGAATGAGCAGTTCTTC; cdr3_aa: CASRMEAGGTNEQFF
j_call: TRBJ2-1; clone_size: .; d_call: .; v_call: TRBV2; cdr3_nt: TGTGCCAGCAGTGACAGGCGCGAGCAGTTCTTC; cdr3_aa: CASSDRREQFF
j_call: TRBJ2-4; clone_size: .; d_call: TRBD1; v_call: TRBV5-4; cdr3_nt: TGTGCCAGCAGCCCCGGACAGGGAGCCAAAAACATTCAGTACTTC; cdr3_aa: CASSPGQGAKNIQYF
j_call: TRBJ2-2; clone_size: few; d_call: .; v_call: TRBV11-2; cdr3_nt: TGTGCCAGCGGACGACAGTACACCGGGGAGCTGTTTTTT; cdr3_aa: CASGRQYTGELFF
j_call: TRBJ2-5; clone_size: few; d_call: .; v_call: TRBV11-3; cdr3_nt: TGTGCCAGCAGCCCCGGGAGTCAAGAGACCCAGTACTTC; cdr3_aa: CASSPGSQETQYF
j_call: TRBJ1-4; clone_size: .; d_call: TRBD1; v_call: TRBV9; cdr3_nt: TGTGCCAGCAGCGTGGGGCAGGGGGCTCTATATGAAAAACTGTTTTTT; cdr3_aa: CASSVGQGALYEKLFF
j_call: TRBJ2-5; clone_size: .; d_call: .; v_call: TRBV7-3; cdr3_nt: TGTGCCAGCAGCTTATACGGACACAAAGAGACCCAGTACTTC; cdr3_aa: CASSLYGHKETQYF
j_call: TRBJ1-5; clone_size: .; d_call: TRBD1; v_call: TRBV2; cdr3_nt: TGTGCCAGCAGGAGTATCAACAGGGGGCGCGGTCGTAGCAATCAGCCCCAGCATTTT; cdr3_aa: CASRSINRGRGRSNQPQHF